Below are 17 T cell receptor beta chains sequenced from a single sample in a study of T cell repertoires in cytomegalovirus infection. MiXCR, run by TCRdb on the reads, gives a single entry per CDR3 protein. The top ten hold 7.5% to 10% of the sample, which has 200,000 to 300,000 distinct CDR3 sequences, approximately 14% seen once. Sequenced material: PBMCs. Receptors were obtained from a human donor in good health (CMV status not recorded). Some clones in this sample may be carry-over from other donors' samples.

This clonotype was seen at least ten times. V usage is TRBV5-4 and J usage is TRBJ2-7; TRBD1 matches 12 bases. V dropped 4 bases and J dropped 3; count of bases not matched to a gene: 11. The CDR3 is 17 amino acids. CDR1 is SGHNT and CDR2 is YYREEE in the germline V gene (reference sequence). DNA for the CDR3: TGTGCCAGCAGCCGGAATCTGGGACAGGGGGCGAACTACGAGCAGTACTTC. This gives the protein CASSRNLGQGANYEQYF.

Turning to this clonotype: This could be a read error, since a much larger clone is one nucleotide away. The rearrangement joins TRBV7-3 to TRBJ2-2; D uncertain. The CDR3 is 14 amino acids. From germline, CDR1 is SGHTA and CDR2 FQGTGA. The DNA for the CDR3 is TGTGCCCGCAGCTTCCAGATTAACACCGGGGAGCTGTTTTTT. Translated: CARSFQINTGELFF.

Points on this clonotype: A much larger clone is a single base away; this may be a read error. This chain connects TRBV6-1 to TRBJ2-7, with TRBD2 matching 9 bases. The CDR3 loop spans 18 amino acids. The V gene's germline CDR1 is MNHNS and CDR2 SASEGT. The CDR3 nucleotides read TGTGCCACCCGGCCTTCGGCGGGAGGGCGCCAATCGGACTACCAGCAGTACTTC. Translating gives CATRPSAGGRQSDYQQYF.

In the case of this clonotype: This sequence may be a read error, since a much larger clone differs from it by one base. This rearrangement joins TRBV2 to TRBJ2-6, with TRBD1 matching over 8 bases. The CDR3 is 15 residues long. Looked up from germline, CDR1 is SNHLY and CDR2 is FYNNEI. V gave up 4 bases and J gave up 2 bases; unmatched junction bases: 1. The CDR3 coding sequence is TGTGCCAGCAGTGTACAGGGGGCTGGGGCCAACGTCCTGACTTTC. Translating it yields CASSVQGAGANVLTF.

The CDR3 is CASSRTASTDTQYF. The CDR3 DNA is TGTGCCAGCAGCCGGACTGCTAGCACAGATACGCAGTATTTT. The gene calls are TRBV5-6 and TRBJ2-3; TRBD2 is a possible D gene (5 bases). The length of the CDR3 is 14 residues. Trimming pared 4 bases from V and 0 bases from J, leaving 9 bases between. Germline CDR1 and CDR2: SGHDT and YYEEEE.

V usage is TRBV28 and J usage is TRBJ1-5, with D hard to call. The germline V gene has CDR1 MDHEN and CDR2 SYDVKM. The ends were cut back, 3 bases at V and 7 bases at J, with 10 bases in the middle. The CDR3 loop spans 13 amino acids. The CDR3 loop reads CASSLPAQQPQHF. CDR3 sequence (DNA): TGTGCCAGCAGTTTGCCCGCCCAGCAGCCCCAGCATTTT.

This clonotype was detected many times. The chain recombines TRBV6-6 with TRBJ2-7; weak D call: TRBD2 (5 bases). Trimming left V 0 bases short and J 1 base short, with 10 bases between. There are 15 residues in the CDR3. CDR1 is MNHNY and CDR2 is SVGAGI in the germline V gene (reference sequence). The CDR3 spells CASSYSSGGSYEQYF. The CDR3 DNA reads TGTGCCAGCAGTTACTCGTCCGGAGGATCCTACGAGCAGTACTTC.

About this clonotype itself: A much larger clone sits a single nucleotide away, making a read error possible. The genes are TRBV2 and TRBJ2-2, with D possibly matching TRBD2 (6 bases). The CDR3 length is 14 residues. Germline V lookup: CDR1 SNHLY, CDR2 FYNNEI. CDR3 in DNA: TGTGCCAGCGGTGAACTCGGGGGCACCGGGGAGCTGTTTTTT. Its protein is CASGELGGTGELFF.

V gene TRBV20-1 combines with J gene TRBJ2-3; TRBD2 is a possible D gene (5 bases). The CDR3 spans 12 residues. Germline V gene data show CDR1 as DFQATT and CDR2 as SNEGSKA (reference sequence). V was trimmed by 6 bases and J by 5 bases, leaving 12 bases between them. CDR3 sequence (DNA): TGCAGTGCCCCGGTGACTAAAGATACGCAGTATTTT. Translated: CSAPVTKDTQYF.

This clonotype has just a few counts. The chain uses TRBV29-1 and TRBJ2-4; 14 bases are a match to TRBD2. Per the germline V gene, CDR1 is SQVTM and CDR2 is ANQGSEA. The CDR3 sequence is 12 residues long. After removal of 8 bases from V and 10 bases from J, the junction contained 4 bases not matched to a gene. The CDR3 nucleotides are TGCAGCTTACGGACTAGCGGGGGGATTCAGTACTTC. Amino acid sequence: CSLRTSGGIQYF. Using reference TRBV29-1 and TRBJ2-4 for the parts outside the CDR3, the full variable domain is SAVISQKPSRDICQRGTSLTIQCQVDSQVTMMFWYRQQPGQSLTLIATANQGSEATYESGFVIDKFPISRPNLTFSTLTVSNMSPEDSSIYLCSLRTSGGIQYFGAGTRLSVL.

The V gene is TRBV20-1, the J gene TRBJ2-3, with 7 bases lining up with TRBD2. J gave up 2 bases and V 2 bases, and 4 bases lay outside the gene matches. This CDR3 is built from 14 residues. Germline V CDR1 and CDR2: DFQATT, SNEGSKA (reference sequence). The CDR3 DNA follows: TGCAGTGCTAGATGGGGGGGAAACACAGATACGCAGTATTTT. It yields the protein CSARWGGNTDTQYF.

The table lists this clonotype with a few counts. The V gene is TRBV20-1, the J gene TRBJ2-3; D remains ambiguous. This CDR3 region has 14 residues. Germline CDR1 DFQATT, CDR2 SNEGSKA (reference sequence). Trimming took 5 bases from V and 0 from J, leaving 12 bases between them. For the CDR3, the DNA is TGCAGTGCTCCCCGGACCACTAGCACAGATACGCAGTATTTT. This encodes CSAPRTTSTDTQYF.

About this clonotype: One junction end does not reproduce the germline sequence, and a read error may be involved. The CDR3 coding sequence is TGCGCCAGCAGCTTGGGCTCTAGCAAGGAAGAGATCCAGTACTTC. As protein: CASSLGSSKEEIQYF. The J gene is TRBJ2-5, the V gene TRBV5-1; the D gene is possibly TRBD2 (5 bases). Germline V lookup: CDR1 SGHRS, CDR2 YFSETQ. The CDR3 length is 15 residues.

In nucleotides, the CDR3 is TGCAGCGTTGGGGGGGCAGGAAAATATCCGAACACTGAAGCTTTCTTT. Its protein is CSVGGAGKYPNTEAFF. J is TRBJ1-1 and V is TRBV29-1, with a weak D call TRBD1 (6 bases). CDR1 SQVTM and CDR2 ANQGSEA come from the germline V gene. The CDR3 loop spans 16 amino acids. The ends were cut back, 4 bases at V and 1 base at J, with 19 bases in the middle.

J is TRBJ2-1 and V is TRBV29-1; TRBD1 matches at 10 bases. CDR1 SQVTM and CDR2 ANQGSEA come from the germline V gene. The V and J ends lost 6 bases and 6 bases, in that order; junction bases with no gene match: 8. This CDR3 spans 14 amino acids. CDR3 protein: CSVRDRGQFNEQFF. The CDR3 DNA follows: TGCAGCGTCAGAGACAGGGGGCAGTTCAATGAGCAGTTCTTC.

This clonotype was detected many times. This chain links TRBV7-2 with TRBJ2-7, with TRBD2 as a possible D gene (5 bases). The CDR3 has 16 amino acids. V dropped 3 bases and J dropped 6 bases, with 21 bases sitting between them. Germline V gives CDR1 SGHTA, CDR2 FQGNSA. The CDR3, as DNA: TGTGCCAGCAGCTTCTGGGCGGGCCGAACCCCCGCCGAGCAGTACTTC. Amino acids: CASSFWAGRTPAEQYF.

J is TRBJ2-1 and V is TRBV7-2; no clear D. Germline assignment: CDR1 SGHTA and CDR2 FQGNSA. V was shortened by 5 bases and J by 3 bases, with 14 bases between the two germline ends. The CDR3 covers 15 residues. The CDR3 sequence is CASSLAPVGYNEQFF. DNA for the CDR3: TGTGCCAGCAGCCTCGCCCCGGTGGGCTACAATGAGCAGTTCTTC.